A single sample gave rise to the 26 T cell receptor gamma chains below, sequenced in a study of γδ T cells in repeated Plasmodium falciparum infection. Vgamma9/Vdelta2+ and Vdelta2-negative gammadelta T cells were flow-sorted from PBMC for bulk sequencing. TCRdb re-called the multiplex PCR reads via CATT. Of around 25,000 gamma-chain clones listed, 3% are singletons. Material for sequencing was gamma-delta T cells from blood. Receptor source: a pool of human donors (malaria-infected and uninfected, not separated).

This clone was recorded many times. This DNA translates differently at residue 6 from the TCRdb protein, which is that of a much larger clone; a read error is likely, and the protein shown is the DNA's own translation. This chain links TRGV9 with TRGJ1 or TRGJ2. The J gene was not available in TCRdb and was assigned here by matching the DNA to germline segments. The CDR3 length is 11 residues. V lost 6 bases and J lost 5; bases outside the gene matches: 4. Germline V gene data show CDR1 as GITISATS and CDR2 as ISYDGTV (reference sequence). The CDR3 DNA is TGTGCCTTGTGGACCCATTATAAGAAACTCTTT. It translates to CALWTHYKKLF.

In this sample, this clone turned up many times. The TCRdb record carries a much larger clone's protein, which differs from this DNA's translation at residue 3; a read error is the likely cause, and the protein listed here is the DNA translation. The chain uses TRGV9 and TRGJ1 or TRGJ2. The J gene is absent in TCRdb and was assigned here via DNA matching to germline. The J segment lost 0 bases and the V segment lost 11 bases, leaving 7 bases of the junction unmatched. CDR3 length: 12 residues. CDR1 and CDR2 (germline): GITISATS, ISYDGTV (reference sequence). The CDR3 nucleotides read TGTGCCTGGTACCCGAATTATTATAAGAAACTCTTT. Translating gives CAWYPNYYKKLF.

As concerns this clone: A far more abundant clone sits one base away, making this likely a read error. Different DNA sequences within this sample yield the same CDR3. V and J are TRGV4 and TRGJ1 or TRGJ2. The CDR3 length is 13 residues. The germline gives CDR1 EGSTGY, CDR2 YDSYTSSV. CDR3 loop: CATWDVWYYKKLF. The DNA of the CDR3 is TGTGCCACTTGGGATGTTTGGTATTATAAGAAACTCTTT.

This clone was counted at least ten times. Being one base from a much bigger clone, this may be a read error. The same CDR3 is also encoded by other DNA sequences in this sample. The chain recombines TRGV9 with TRGJP. Germline-derived CDR1 and CDR2 are GITISATS and ISYDGTV (reference sequence). J gave up 7 bases and V 2 bases, and 8 bases lay outside the gene matches. CDR3 length: 17 residues. CDR3 sequence: CALWEDSQELGKKIKVF. CDR3 DNA sequence: TGTGCCTTGTGGGAGGACTCGCAGGAGTTGGGCAAAAAAATCAAGGTATTT.

This clone was detected only a few times. A read error likely explains why the TCRdb protein, taken from a much larger clone, differs from this DNA's translation at residue 3; the protein shown is translated from the DNA. The genes are TRGV4 and TRGJ1 or TRGJ2. Germline assignment: CDR1 EGSTGY and CDR2 YDSYTSSV. The CDR3 totals 13 residues. In DNA, the CDR3 is TGTGCCGCCTGGGATGGGTCTGGGTATAAGAAACTCTTT. Residues: CAAWDGSGYKKLF.

This clone qualifies as medium-sized. This sequence joins TRGV9 and TRGJP. The trim removed 5 bases at V and 3 bases at J, leaving 4 bases unmatched. Germline loops: CDR1 GITISATS, CDR2 ISYDGTV (reference sequence). The CDR3 consists of 16 residues. The CDR3: CALWVLQELGKKIKVF. The CDR3 coding sequence is TGTGCCTTGTGGGTCCTGCAAGAGTTGGGCAAAAAAATCAAGGTATTT.

This clone came up many times. TCRdb's entry gives the protein of a much larger clone, which mismatches this DNA's translation at residue 9, likely from a read error; the protein reported here is translated from the DNA. The chain joins TRGV9 to TRGJ1 or TRGJ2. Since TCRdb gives no J gene, matching the DNA to germline was used here to assign it. V dropped 0 bases and J dropped 7; count of bases not matched to a gene: 9. CDR1 and CDR2 from the germline V gene are GITISATS and ISYDGTV (reference sequence). This CDR3 has 14 residues. The chain's CDR3 is CALWEVWIRYKKLF. Written as DNA, the CDR3 is TGTGCCTTGTGGGAGGTGTGGATTCGGTATAAGAAACTCTTT.

This clone appeared many times. The translation of this DNA and the TCRdb protein of a much larger clone differ at residue 6, probably owing to a read error; the protein shown here is translated from the DNA. The chain is built from TRGV8 and TRGJ1 or TRGJ2. Here the J gene was assigned by germline matching of the DNA, as TCRdb has none. The CDR3 is 12 amino acids. Germline loops: CDR1 VENAVY, CDR2 YDSYNSRV. V lost 5 bases to trimming and J lost 3 bases; unmatched junction nucleotides: 4. The CDR3 DNA is TGTGCCACCTGGGCATCTTATTATAAGAAACTCTTT. Protein: CATWASYYKKLF.

This clone has a count of ten or more. TCRdb's listed protein matches a much larger clone and diverges from this DNA's translation at residue 3, likely through a read error; the protein shown comes from the DNA. The J gene is TRGJ1 or TRGJ2, the V gene TRGV4. Germline loops: CDR1 EGSTGY, CDR2 YDSYTSSV. This CDR3 contains 12 residues. CDR3 residues: CAAWDGQYKKLF. The CDR3, as DNA: TGTGCCGCCTGGGATGGACAATATAAGAAACTCTTT.

This clone has a count of ten or more. V usage is TRGV2 and J usage is TRGJP2. V was clipped by 4 bases and J by 1 base; unmatched bases: 3. Per germline, CDR1 EGSNGY and CDR2 YDSYNSKV. The CDR3 is made up of 14 amino acids. The CDR3, as DNA: TGTGCCACCTGGGAGGGTAGTAGTGATTGGATCAAGACGTTT. It encodes CATWEGSSDWIKTF.

This clone was observed a few times. The protein in TCRdb stems from a much larger clone and differs at residue 7 from this DNA's translation, likely a read error; here the protein is translated from the DNA. The chain recombines TRGV9 with TRGJ1 or TRGJ2. Since TCRdb gives no J gene, matching the DNA to germline was used here to assign it. This CDR3 comprises 14 residues. CDR1 and CDR2 from the germline V gene are GITISATS and ISYDGTV (reference sequence). Germline trimming cut 0 bases from V and 6 bases from J; bases unmatched to any gene: 8. CDR3 region: CALWEVASCYKKLF. CDR3 coding DNA: TGTGCCTTGTGGGAGGTGGCAAGTTGTTATAAGAAACTCTTT.

Note on this clone: Since a far larger clone is one base different, this is likely a read error. Other DNA sequences in this specimen translate into the identical CDR3. This chain uses TRGV4 with TRGJ1 or TRGJ2. Assignment of the J gene here rests on matching the DNA to germline, because TCRdb gives none. This CDR3 has 14 residues. Germline V lookup: CDR1 EGSTGY, CDR2 YDSYTSSV. After removal of 6 bases from V and 10 bases from J, the junction contained 18 bases not matched to a gene. The CDR3 coding sequence is TGTGCCACCTGGAGCATAAGGGATAGGAAAAAGAAACTCTTT. This codes for CATWSIRDRKKKLF.

This clone was detected ten times or more. The TCRdb protein, from a much larger clone, departs from this DNA's translation at residue 8, likely by read error; the protein shown derives from the DNA. This same CDR3 is encoded by further DNA sequences in the sample. The V call is TRGV2, the J call TRGJ1 or TRGJ2. The trim removed 0 bases at V and 12 bases at J, leaving 5 bases unmatched. The germline gives CDR1 EGSNGY, CDR2 YDSYNSKV. The CDR3 spans 11 residues. The CDR3 spells CATWDGRRKLF. CDR3 in DNA: TGTGCCACCTGGGACGGGCGTCGGAAACTCTTT.

About this clone: The translation of this DNA and the TCRdb protein of a much larger clone differ at residue 4, probably owing to a read error; the protein shown here is translated from the DNA. The chain uses TRGV8 and TRGJ1 or TRGJ2. The J gene, left out of TCRdb, was set here by checking the DNA against germline. The CDR3 covers 14 residues. Looked up from germline, CDR1 is VENAVY and CDR2 is YDSYNSRV. CDR3 in amino acids: CATRDRPNYYKKLF. The CDR3 DNA reads TGTGCCACCCGGGATCGACCGAATTATTATAAGAAACTCTTT.

This clone was observed many times. TCRdb lists the protein of a much larger clone for this DNA, which differs at residue 5, so this is likely a read error; the protein given here is translated from the DNA itself. This sequence joins TRGV4 and TRGJ1 or TRGJ2. Germline V gene lookup returns CDR1 EGSTGY and CDR2 YDSYTSSV. This CDR3 has 14 amino acids. The chain's CDR3 is CATWGGPRRYKKLF. The CDR3 nucleotides are TGTGCCACCTGGGGTGGGCCTCGTCGTTATAAGAAACTCTTT.

Ten or more counts support this clone. This chain's CDR3 is CATWDGLGNYKKLF. CDR3 in DNA: TGTGCCACCTGGGACGGGCTTGGGAATTATAAGAAACTCTTT. The rearrangement joins TRGV2 to TRGJ1 or TRGJ2. The J gene is absent in TCRdb and was assigned here via DNA matching to germline. CDR1 is EGSNGY, CDR2 YDSYNSKV, per germline. This CDR3 has 14 amino acids. V was pared by 0 bases and J by 5 bases, with 7 bases of the junction left unmatched.

In its sample, this clone was seen many times. The TCRdb protein, from a much larger clone, departs from this DNA's translation at residue 10, likely by read error; the protein shown derives from the DNA. V usage is TRGV2 and J usage is TRGJ1 or TRGJ2. This CDR3 region has 12 residues. Germline V lookup: CDR1 EGSNGY, CDR2 YDSYNSKV. The CDR3 is CATWARGYKELF. As DNA, the CDR3 is TGTGCCACCTGGGCCCGGGGTTATAAGGAACTCTTT.

This clone was seen a handful of times. TCRdb lists the protein of a much larger clone for this DNA, which differs at residue 12, so this is likely a read error; the protein given here is translated from the DNA itself. No J gene call was made, and the V gene is TRGV9. The CDR3 runs to 14 residues. Germline V CDR1 and CDR2: GITISATS, ISYDGTV (reference sequence). CDR3 sequence: CALWEVQGYYKNLF. CDR3 bases: TGTGCCTTGTGGGAGGTGCAGGGCTATTATAAGAATCTCTTT.

By sample share, this clone is medium-sized (0.01 to 0.1%). V is TRGV3 and J is TRGJ1 or TRGJ2. The CDR3 totals 11 residues. Germline V CDR1 and CDR2: VTNTFY, YDVSTARD (reference sequence). V shed 2 bases and J 8 bases; nucleotides not matched to a gene: 3. This CDR3 reads CATWDINKKLF. CDR3 nucleotides: TGTGCCACCTGGGACATTAATAAGAAACTCTTT.

This clone was counted only a few times. TCRdb records a much larger clone's protein for this DNA, with a difference at residue 4 that likely arises from a read error; the protein given is the translation of the DNA. This sample includes further DNA sequences coding for the same CDR3. The chain is built from TRGV9 and TRGJP. Assignment of the J gene here rests on matching the DNA to germline, because TCRdb gives none. This CDR3 has 18 residues. The germline V gene has CDR1 GITISATS and CDR2 ISYDGTV (reference sequence). CDR3: CALREVIRQELGKKIKVF. Written as DNA, the CDR3 is TGTGCCTTGCGGGAGGTTATTCGGCAAGAGTTGGGCAAAAAAATCAAGGTATTT.

This clone was detected many times. Other DNA sequences in the same sample also yield this CDR3. The chain couples TRGV9 to TRGJP. The CDR3 extends over 18 amino acids. Germline V gives CDR1 GITISATS, CDR2 ISYDGTV (reference sequence). Trimming took 0 bases from V and 4 from J; bases not matched to a gene: 6. The CDR3 DNA is TGTGCCTTGTGGGAGGTGCCGGCCCAAGAGTTGGGCAAAAAAATCAAGGTATTT. Translating it yields CALWEVPAQELGKKIKVF.

Concerning this clone itself: This probably arose from a read error, given a far larger clone one base away. The identical CDR3 is also encoded by other nucleotide sequences in the sample. There is no J gene call, but TRGV9 is given as the V gene. The CDR3 runs 14 residues. Germline V CDR1 and CDR2: GITISATS, ISYDGTV (reference sequence). CDR3 DNA: TGTGCCTTGTGGGAGGTGACAAGTTGTTATAAGAAACTCTTC. Protein: CALWEVTSCYKKLF.

In the case of this clone: A far larger clone is a single base away, which makes a read error likely. This sample includes further DNA sequences coding for the same CDR3. The V call is TRGV2, the J call TRGJ1 or TRGJ2. Since TCRdb gives no J gene, matching the DNA to germline was used here to assign it. The germline V gene has CDR1 EGSNGY and CDR2 YDSYNSKV. The CDR3 length is 11 residues. Trimming removed 10 bases from V and 6 bases from J; junction bases left unmatched: 9. The CDR3 DNA reads as TGTGCCACGACCGGCTGTTATAAGAAACTCTTT. Translated, it gives CATTGCYKKLF.

This clone was picked up a small number of times. The protein in TCRdb stems from a much larger clone and differs at residue 3 from this DNA's translation, likely a read error; here the protein is translated from the DNA. This chain connects TRGV9 to TRGJ1 or TRGJ2. CDR3 length equals 15 residues. CDR1 is GITISATS and CDR2 is ISYDGTV in the germline V gene (reference sequence). The CDR3 nucleotides are TGTGCCTCGTGGGAGGCCTCTCTCTATTATTATAAGAAACTCTTT. It codes for CASWEASLYYYKKLF.

Only a few counts were recorded for this clone. TCRdb records a much larger clone's protein for this DNA, with a difference at residue 11 that likely arises from a read error; the protein given is the translation of the DNA. No J gene was assigned, while the V gene was called as TRGV9. The CDR3 spans 13 residues. CDR1 GITISATS and CDR2 ISYDGTV come from the germline V gene (reference sequence). The CDR3 loop is CALWEELGDWILF. CDR3 nucleotide sequence: TGTGCCTTGTGGGAGGAGCTAGGAGATTGGATACTCTTT.

This clone was counted at least ten times. With only one base between it and a far larger clone, this is likely a read error. In the same sample, other DNA sequences code for this CDR3. V is TRGV4 and J is TRGJ1 or TRGJ2. The J gene is absent in TCRdb and was assigned here via DNA matching to germline. The CDR3 covers 13 residues. In germline, CDR1 is EGSTGY, CDR2 YDSYTSSV. CDR3 sequence (DNA): TGCGCCACCTGGGATGGGCGGCTTTATAAGAAACTCTTT. Its protein is CATWDGRLYKKLF.